The T cell receptor beta chain described here comes from a study of T-cell memory formation after mild COVID-19. The study's findings and limits: Whether day 37 second-wave clones are SARS-CoV-2-specific was not confirmed.

For this clonotype: Its specificity is unknown.

TCRdb ran MiXCR on the 5' RACE reads and lists one entry per CDR3 protein. The sample shows just over 400,000 distinct CDR3 sequences, 20% to 30% of them seen only once. The sequenced material came from PBMCs or a T cell subset sorted from them (not recorded which). The receptor's source is an adult woman who had mild COVID-19 (a few samples of this study predate the infection). Cell type and time point are not known.

CDR3 protein: CASSTPGQGLNEQFF. In DNA form, the CDR3 reads TGCGCCAGCAGCACACCGGGACAGGGTCTTAATGAGCAGTTCTTC. This rearrangement joins TRBV5-1 to TRBJ2-1, with 9 bases identical to TRBD1. The CDR3 runs to 15 residues. Germline CDR1 reads SGHRS; CDR2 reads YFSETQ. The V gene end was trimmed by 4 bases and the J gene end by 7 bases; junction bases not matched to a gene: 9.